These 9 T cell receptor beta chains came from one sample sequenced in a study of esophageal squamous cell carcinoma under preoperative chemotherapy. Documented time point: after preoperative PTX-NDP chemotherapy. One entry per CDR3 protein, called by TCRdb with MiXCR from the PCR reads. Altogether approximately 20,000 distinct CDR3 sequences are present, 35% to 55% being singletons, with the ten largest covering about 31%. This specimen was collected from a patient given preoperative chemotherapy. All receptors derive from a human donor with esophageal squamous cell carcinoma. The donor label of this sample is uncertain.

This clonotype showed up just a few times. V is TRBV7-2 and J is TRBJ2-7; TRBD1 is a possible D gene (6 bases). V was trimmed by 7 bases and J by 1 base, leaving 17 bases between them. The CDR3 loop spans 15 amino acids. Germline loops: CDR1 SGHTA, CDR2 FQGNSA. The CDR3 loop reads CASNSGAGQSYEQYF. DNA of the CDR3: TGTGCCAGCAACTCAGGGGCGGGTCAGTCCTACGAGCAGTACTTC.

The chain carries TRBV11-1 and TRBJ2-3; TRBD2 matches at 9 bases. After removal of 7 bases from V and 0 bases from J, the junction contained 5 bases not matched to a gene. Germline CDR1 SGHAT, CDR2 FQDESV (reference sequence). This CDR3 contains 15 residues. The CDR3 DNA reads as TGTGCCAGCACCCTTAGCGGGGGAAGCACAGATACGCAGTATTTT. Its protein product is CASTLSGGSTDTQYF.

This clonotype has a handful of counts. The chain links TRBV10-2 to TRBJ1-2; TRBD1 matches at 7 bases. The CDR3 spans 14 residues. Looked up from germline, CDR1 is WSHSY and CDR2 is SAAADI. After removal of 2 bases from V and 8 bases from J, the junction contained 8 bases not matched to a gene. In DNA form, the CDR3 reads TGCGCCAGCAGTGAGGCCGGGACAGTCGGAGGCTACACCTTC. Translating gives CASSEAGTVGGYTF.

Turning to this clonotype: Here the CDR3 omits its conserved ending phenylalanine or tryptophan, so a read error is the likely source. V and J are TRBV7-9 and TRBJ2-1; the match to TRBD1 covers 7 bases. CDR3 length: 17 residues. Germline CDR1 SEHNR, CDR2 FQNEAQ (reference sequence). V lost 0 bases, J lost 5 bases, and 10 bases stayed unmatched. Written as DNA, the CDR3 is TGTGCCAGCAGCTTAGCGCACAGGGGAAGGGGCGACAATGAGCAGTTCTTA. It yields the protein CASSLAHRGRGDNEQFL.

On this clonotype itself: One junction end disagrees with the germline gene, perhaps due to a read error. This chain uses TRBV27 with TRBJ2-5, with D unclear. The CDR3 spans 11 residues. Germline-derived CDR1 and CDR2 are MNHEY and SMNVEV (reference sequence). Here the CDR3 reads CASSLGLRRFF. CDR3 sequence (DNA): TGTGCCAGCAGTCTGGGCTTAAGGCGGTTCTTC.

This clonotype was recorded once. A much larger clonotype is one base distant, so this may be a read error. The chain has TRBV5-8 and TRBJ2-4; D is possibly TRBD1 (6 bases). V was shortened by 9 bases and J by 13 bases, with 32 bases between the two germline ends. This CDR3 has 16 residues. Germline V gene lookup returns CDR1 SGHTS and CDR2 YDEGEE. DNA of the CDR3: TGTGCCATCCAAGCACAACAGGGAAGCTCCTACAATGAGCAGTACTTC. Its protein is CAIQAQQGSSYNEQYF.

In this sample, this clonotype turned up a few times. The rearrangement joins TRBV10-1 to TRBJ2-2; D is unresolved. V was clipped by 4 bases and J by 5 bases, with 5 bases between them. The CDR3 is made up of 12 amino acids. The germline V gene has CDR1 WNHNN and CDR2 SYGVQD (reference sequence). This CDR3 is CASSGRTGELFF. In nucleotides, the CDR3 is TGCGCCAGCAGTGGGCGGACCGGGGAGCTGTTTTTT.

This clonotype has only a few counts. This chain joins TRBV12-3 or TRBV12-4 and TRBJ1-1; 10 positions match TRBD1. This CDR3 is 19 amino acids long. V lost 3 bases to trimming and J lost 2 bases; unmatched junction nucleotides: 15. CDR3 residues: CASSLSMWLATGGNTEAFF. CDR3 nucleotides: TGTGCCAGCAGTTTGTCCATGTGGTTAGCGACAGGGGGCAACACTGAAGCTTTCTTT.

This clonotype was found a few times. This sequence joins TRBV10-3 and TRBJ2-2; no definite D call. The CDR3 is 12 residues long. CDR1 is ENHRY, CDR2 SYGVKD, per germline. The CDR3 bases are TGTGTAACTGGCGGCCTCACCGGGGAGCTGTTTTTT. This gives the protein CVTGGLTGELFF.